The clone carrying this TCR beta chain showed up many times. Its antigen remains unidentified. This sample is part of a study of regulatory T cells in long-lasting Graves disease. Study details: The antithyroid drugs taken by newly diagnosed Graves' patients had been used for under 3 months. General study results and limits: Persistent Graves' cases showed lower TCR diversity than newly diagnosed cases.

Building the TCR beta libraries relied on iRepertoire HTBI primers, and CDR3 regions underwent Arm-PCR. In the study's own analysis: The identification of 55 to 70 TRBV and 14 TRBJ segments was made across samples. TCRdb independently ran MiXCR on the multiplex PCR reads; one entry per CDR3 protein. The V and J calls, along with clone size, are taken from TCRdb and not from the paper's own processing. The data contain fewer than 400,000 distinct CDR3 sequences, over 15% of them singletons. Time point specified: newly diagnosed GD, antithyroid drugs for less than 3 months. Making the TCR library involved RNA that had been extracted from PBMCs. Peripheral blood, around 9 milliliters of it, was drawn into EDTA tubes. Trimming at V came to 3 bases and at J to 3 bases, leaving 11 bases not matched to a gene. The germline V gene has CDR1 MDHEN and CDR2 SYDVKM. This CDR3 is 18 amino acids long.

The rearrangement links TRBV28 to TRBJ2-2, with 9 bases identical to TRBD1. Sequences were derived from peripheral blood mononuclear cells (PBMCs), sampled at new diagnosis, from a patient treated with antithyroid drugs. The TCR was taken from a female donor with Graves disease. The CDR3 region has the DNA TGTGCCAGCAGTTTTGGGGACAGGGCGACCCTTTACACCGGGGAGCTGTTTTTT. Amino acids: CASSFGDRATLYTGELFF. The full variable domain, with the rest looked up from reference TRBV28 and TRBJ2-2, is DVKVTQSSRYLVKRTGEKVFLECVQDMDHENMFWYRQDPGLGLRLIYFSYDVKMKEKGDIPEGYSVSREKKERFSLILESASTNQTSMYLCASSFGDRATLYTGELFFGEGSRLTVL.